This record looks at one T cell receptor beta chain sequence and its context. The junction does not match germline at one end; this may be a read error. The sample is drawn from a study of control samples from healthy donors and cancer patients. The CDR3 is 16 amino acids. Germline V gives CDR1 SGHRS, CDR2 YFSETQ. Repertoires were generated with immunoSEQ multiplex PCR, while TCRdb's copy carries only in-frame clones and drops some. Here the sample spans 57,000 or so clones, 85% to 90% being singletons. This clonotype originated in a man aged 55 to 70 with colorectal cancer. The chain has TRBV5-1 and TRBJ1-1; 9 bases map to TRBD1. The sequenced sample was PBMCs. CDR3: CASSFKGGQGNSEAFF. The DNA for the CDR3 is TGCGCCAGCAGCTTCAAAGGTGGACAGGGGAACTCTGAAGCTTTCTTT.